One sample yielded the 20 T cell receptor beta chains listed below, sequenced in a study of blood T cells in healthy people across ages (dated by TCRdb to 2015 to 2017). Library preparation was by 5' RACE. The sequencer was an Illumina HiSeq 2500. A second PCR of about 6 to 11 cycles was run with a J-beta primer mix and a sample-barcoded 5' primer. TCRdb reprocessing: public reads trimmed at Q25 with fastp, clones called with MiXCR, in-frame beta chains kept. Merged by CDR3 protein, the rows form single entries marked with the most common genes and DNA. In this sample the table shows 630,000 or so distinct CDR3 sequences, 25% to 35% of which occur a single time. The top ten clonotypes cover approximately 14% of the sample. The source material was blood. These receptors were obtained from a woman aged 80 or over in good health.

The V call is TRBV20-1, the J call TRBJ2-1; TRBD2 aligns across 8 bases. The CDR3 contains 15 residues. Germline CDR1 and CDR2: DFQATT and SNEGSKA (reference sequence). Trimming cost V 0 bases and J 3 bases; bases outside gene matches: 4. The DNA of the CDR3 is TGCAGTGCTAGAGATCTGGGACTAGACTACAATGAGCAGTTCTTC. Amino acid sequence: CSARDLGLDYNEQFF.

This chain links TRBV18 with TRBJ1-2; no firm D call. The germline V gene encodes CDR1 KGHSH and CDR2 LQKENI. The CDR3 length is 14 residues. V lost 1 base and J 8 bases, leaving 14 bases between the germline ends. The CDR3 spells CASSPLERAGGYTF. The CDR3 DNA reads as TGTGCCAGCTCACCACTGGAGAGGGCCGGCGGCTACACCTTC.

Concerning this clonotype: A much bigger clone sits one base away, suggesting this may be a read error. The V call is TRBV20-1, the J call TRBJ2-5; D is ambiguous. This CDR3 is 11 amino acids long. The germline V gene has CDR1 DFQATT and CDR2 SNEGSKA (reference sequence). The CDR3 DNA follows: TGCAGGGCTAGACCCCCGGAGACCCAGTACTTC. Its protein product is CRARPPETQYF.

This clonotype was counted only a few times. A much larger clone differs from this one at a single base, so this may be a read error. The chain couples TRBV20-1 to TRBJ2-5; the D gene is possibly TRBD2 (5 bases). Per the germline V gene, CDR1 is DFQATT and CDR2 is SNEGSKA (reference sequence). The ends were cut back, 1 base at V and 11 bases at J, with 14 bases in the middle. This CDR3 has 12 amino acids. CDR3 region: CSARGEGNEQYF. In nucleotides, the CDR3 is TGCAGTGCTAGAGGCGAGGGCAATGAGCAGTACTTC.

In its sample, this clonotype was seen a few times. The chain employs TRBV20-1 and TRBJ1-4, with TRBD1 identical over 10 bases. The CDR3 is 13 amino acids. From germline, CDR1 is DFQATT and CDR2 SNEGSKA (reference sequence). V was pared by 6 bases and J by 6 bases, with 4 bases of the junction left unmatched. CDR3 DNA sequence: TGCAGTGCCCCGACAGGGGGCCATGAAAAACTGTTTTTT. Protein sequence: CSAPTGGHEKLFF.

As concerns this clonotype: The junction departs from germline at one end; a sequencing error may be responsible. The CDR3 coding sequence is TGTACCAGCAGCCAAGAGCGAAGGACCCAGTACTTC. It encodes CTSSQERRTQYF. The chain combines TRBV14 with TRBJ2-4; D remains ambiguous. The J call may not be correct, given that the DNA end is closer to TRBJ2-5. This CDR3 spans 12 amino acids. Germline V gene data show CDR1 as SGHDN and CDR2 as FVKESK.

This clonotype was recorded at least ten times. CDR3 DNA: TGTGCCAGCAGCGGGGATTCCTACAATGAGCAGTTCTTC. This encodes CASSGDSYNEQFF. The J gene is TRBJ2-1, the V gene TRBV11-3, with unresolved D. CDR3 length equals 13 residues. Looked up from germline, CDR1 is SGHNT and CDR2 is YENEEA. The germline V and J ends were trimmed by 5 bases and 1 base, with 6 bases remaining between them.

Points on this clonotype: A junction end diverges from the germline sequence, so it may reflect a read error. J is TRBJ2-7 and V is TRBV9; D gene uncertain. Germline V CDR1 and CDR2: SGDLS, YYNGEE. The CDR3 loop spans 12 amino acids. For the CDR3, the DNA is TGTGGCAGCAGCGTAGGTGGTAATGAGCAGTACTTC. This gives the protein CGSSVGGNEQYF.

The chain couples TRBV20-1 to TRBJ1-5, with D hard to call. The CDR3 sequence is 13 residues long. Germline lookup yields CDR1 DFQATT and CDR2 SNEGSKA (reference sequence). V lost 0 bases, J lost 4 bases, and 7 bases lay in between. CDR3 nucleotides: TGCAGTGCTAGAGAACACGCGAATCAGCCCCAGCATTTT. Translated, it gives CSAREHANQPQHF.

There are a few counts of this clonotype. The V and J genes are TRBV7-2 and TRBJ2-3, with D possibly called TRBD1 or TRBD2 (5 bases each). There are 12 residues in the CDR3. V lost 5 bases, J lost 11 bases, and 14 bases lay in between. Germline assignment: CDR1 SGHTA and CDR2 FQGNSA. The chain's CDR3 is CASSPGTGGQYF. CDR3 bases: TGTGCCAGCAGCCCGGGGACGGGCGGGCAGTATTTT.

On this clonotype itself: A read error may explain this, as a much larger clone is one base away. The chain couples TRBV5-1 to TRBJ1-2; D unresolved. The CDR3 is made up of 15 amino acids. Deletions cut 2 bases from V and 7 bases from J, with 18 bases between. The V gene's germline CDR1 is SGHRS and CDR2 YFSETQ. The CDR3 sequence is CASSFGLRVHCGYTF. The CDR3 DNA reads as TGCGCCAGCAGCTTTGGCTTGAGAGTCCACTGTGGCTACACCTTC.

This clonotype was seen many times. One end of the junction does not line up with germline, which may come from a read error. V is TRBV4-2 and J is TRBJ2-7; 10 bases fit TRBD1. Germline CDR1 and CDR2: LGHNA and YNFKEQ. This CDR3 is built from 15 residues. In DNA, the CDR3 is TGTGCCAACAGCCAGTACGGGACAGGGGCCTACGAGCAGTACTTC. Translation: CANSQYGTGAYEQYF.

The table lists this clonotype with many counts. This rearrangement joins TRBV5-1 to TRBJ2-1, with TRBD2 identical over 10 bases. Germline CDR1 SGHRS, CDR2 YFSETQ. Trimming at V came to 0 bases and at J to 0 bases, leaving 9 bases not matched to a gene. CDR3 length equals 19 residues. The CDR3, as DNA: TGCGCCAGCAGCTTGGCCTTACTAGCGGGGACCAGCTCCTACAATGAGCAGTTCTTC. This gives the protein CASSLALLAGTSSYNEQFF. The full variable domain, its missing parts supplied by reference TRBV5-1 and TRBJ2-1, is KAGVTQTPRYLIKTRGQQVTLSCSPISGHRSVSWYQQTPGQGLQFLFEYFSETQRNKGNFPGRFSGRQFSNSRSEMNVSTLELGDSALYLCASSLALLAGTSSYNEQFFGPGTRLTVL.

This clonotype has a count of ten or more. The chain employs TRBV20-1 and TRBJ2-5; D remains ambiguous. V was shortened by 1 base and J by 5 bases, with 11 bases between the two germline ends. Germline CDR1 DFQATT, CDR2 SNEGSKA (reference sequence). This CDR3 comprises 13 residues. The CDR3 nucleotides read TGCAGTGCTAGAGCCGGGTCAAAGGAGACCCAGTACTTC. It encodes CSARAGSKETQYF.

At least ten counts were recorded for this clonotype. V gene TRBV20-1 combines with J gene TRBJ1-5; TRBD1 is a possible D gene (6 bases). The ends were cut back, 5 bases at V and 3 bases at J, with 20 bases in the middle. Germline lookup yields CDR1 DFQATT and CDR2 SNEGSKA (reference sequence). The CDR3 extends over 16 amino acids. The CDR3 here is CSAGGHGGLDNQPQHF. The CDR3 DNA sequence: TGCAGTGCTGGGGGTCACGGGGGGCTTGACAATCAGCCCCAGCATTTT.

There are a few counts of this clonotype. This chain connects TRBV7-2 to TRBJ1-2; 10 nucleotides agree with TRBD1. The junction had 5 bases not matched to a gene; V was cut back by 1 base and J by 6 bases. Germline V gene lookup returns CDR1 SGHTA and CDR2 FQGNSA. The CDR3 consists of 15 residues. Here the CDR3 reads CASSLDGQGVHGYTF. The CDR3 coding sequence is TGTGCCAGCAGCTTAGATGGACAGGGGGTACATGGCTACACCTTC.

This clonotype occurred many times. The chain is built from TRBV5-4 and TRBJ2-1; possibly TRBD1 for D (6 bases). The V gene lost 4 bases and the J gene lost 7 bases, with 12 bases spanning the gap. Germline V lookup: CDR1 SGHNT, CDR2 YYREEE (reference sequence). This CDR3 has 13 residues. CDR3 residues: CASSTPQGNEQFF. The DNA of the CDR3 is TGTGCCAGCAGCACCCCTCAGGGGAATGAGCAGTTCTTC.

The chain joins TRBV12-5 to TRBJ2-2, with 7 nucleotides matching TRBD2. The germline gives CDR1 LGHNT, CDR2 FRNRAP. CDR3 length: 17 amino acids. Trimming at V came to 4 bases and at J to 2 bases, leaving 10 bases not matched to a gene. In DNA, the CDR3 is TGTGCTAGTGGTTCCCCGGCCGGCGGGGGTAACACCGGGGAGCTGTTTTTT. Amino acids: CASGSPAGGGNTGELFF.

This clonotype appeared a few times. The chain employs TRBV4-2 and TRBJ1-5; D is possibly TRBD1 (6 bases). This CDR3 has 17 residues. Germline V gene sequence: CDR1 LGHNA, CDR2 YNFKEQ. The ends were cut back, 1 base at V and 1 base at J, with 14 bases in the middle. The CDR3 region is CASSQGGQGFSNQPQHF. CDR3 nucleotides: TGTGCCAGCAGCCAAGGGGGGCAGGGGTTCAGCAATCAGCCCCAGCATTTT.

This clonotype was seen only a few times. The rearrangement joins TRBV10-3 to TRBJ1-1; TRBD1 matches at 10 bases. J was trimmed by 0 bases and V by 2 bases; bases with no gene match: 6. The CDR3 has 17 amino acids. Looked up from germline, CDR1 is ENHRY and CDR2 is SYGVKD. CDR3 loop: CAISEAPDRGMNTEAFF. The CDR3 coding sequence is TGTGCCATCAGTGAGGCCCCGGACAGGGGGATGAACACTGAAGCTTTCTTT.